This T cell receptor (beta chain) was recorded in a study of cytotoxic CD8 clonotypes in ibrutinib-treated CLL. Repertoires were generated with immunoSEQ multiplex PCR, while TCRdb's copy carries only in-frame clones and drops some. Of roughly 42,000 clones listed, 68% are singletons. Looked up from germline, CDR1 is SQVTM and CDR2 is ANQGSEA. The length of the CDR3 is 15 residues. The junction had 4 bases not matched to a gene; V was cut back by 0 bases and J by 0 bases. The input for sequencing was PBMCs, taken at disease progression, from a patient treated with ibrutinib. The chain has TRBV29-1 and TRBJ2-7, with 8 bases aligning to TRBD1. The clonotype comes from a human donor with chronic lymphocytic leukemia. Written as DNA, the CDR3 is TGCAGCGTTGAAGAACGAGGACAGGGCTCCTACGAGCAGTACTTC. Encoded protein: CSVEERGQGSYEQYF.